In its sample, the clone carrying this T cell receptor beta chain was seen many times. Its specificity is not known. These data originate in a study of CD8 T cells in ankylosing spondylitis. Between the trimmed V and J ends, which lost 6 bases and 10 bases, there was a span of 17 bases. The CDR3 loop spans 13 amino acids. CDR1 is MNHEY, CDR2 SMNVEV, per germline (reference sequence). Quantitative molecular-barcoded 5'-RACE generated the TCR beta libraries. TCRdb called the 5' RACE reads again in MiXCR, with one record for every CDR3 protein. Among some 130,000 distinct CDR3 sequences listed, 15% to 20% were seen once. Study-level results: Characteristic of ankylosing spondylitis blood, it appeared, was a TCR beta motif comprising about eight highly homologous variants. Disease-linked clones reportedly showed significant enrichment in matched ankylosing spondylitis synovial fluid. A number of the motif variants had already been described in reactive arthritis synovial fluid and blood. Disease-linked clones proved CD8+ and comparatively uncommon in peripheral blood.

Specimen: blood, either unsorted or a sorted T cell fraction (not recorded which). This rearrangement joins TRBV27 to TRBJ2-3; weak D call: TRBD2 (5 bases). The TCR originated in a male donor with ankylosing spondylitis. The CDR3 region has the DNA TGTGCCAGCAGGCCGGGGTACCCAGAGGCGCAGTATTTT. Translated, it gives CASRPGYPEAQYF.